This TCR beta chain is drawn from a study of shared clonotypes between healthy human individuals. Trimming at V came to 3 bases and at J to 2 bases, leaving 6 bases not matched to a gene. CDR1 and CDR2 from the germline V gene are MNHEY and SMNVEV (reference sequence). The CDR3 extends over 15 amino acids. The data were produced by immunoSEQ multiplex PCR, yet TCRdb's version contains in-frame clones alone and is incomplete. The sample holds fewer than 3 million clones, just under 95% seen once. There were no recent acute infections or vaccinations among the donors, who were healthy HIV-negative adults.

This receptor was obtained from a man between 18 and 35 years old in good health. Some clones in this sample may be carry-over from other donors' samples. The chain links TRBV27 to TRBJ2-7; TRBD1 matches 8 bases. What was sequenced was naive CD4+ T cells from PBMCs. The subset here: CD45RA+ positively selected. CDR3 in amino acids: CASSFSRTGTYEQYF. The CDR3 DNA reads TGTGCCAGCAGTTTTTCCAGGACAGGGACCTACGAGCAGTACTTC.